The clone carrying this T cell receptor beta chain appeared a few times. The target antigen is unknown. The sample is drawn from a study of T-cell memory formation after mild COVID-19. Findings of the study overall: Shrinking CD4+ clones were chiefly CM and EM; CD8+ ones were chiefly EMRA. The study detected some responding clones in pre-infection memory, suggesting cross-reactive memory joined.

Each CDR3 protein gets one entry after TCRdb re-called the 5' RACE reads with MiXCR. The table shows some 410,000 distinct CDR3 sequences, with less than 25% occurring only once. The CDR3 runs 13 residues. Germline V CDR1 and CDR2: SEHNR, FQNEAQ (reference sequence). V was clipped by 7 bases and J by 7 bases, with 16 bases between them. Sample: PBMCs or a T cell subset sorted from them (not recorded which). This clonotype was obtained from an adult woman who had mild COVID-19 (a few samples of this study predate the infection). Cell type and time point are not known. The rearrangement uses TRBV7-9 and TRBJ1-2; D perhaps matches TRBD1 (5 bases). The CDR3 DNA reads TGTGCCAGCACCGAAACGGACACCTCTGGCTACACCTTC. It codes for CASTETDTSGYTF.